This T cell receptor (beta chain) was sequenced in a study of cytomegalovirus exposure and HLA in healthy donors. The study's findings and limits: Based on reports, TCR beta sequences accurately predicted HLA-A and HLA-B alleles for most subjects.

PCR amplification relied on 60 Vbeta primers (plus 13 Jbeta primers). The data were produced by immunoSEQ multiplex PCR, yet TCRdb's version contains in-frame clones alone and is incomplete. Among approximately 120,000 clones listed, 70% to 80% were seen once. Germline V CDR1 and CDR2: SGDLS, YYNGEE. The CDR3 has 16 amino acids. Unmatched junction bases numbered 9, after V lost 4 bases and J lost 6 bases. Remarks on this clone: Its specificity is unknown.

The clonotype comes from a man aged 35 to 55 in good health and CMV-seropositive. J is TRBJ2-3 and V is TRBV9, with 12 bases lining up with TRBD1. Sequences were obtained from PBMCs. Here the CDR3 reads CASSYGTGGVFDTQYF. Written as DNA, the CDR3 is TGTGCCAGCAGCTACGGGACAGGGGGCGTCTTCGATACGCAGTATTTT. The full variable domain, in which reference TRBV9 and TRBJ2-3 provide the parts outside the CDR3, is DSGVTQTPKHLITATGQRVTLRCSPRSGDLSVYWYQQSLDQGLQFLIQYYNGEERAKGNILERFSAQQFPDLHSELNLSSLELGDSALYFCASSYGTGGVFDTQYFGPGTRLTVL.